The 7 T cell receptor beta chains below all came from one sample that was sequenced in a study of OX40 agonist ivuxolimab in advanced cancers. The table came from immunoSEQ multiplex PCR; TCRdb's copy has only in-frame clones and leaves some out. The sample holds under 40,000 clones, over 60% seen once. Sequencing was performed on CD4+ or CD8+ T cells sorted from blood, taken in a trial of the OX40 agonist ivuxolimab. These TCRs come from an adult with an advanced solid tumor such as melanoma, head and neck, liver or kidney cancer.

On this clone itself: An end of the junction differs from the germline gene, which may be a read error. V gene TRBV20-1 combines with J gene TRBJ2-1; D is ambiguous. Germline CDR1 is DFQATT and CDR2 is SNEGSKA (reference sequence). The CDR3 totals 10 residues. The CDR3 loop is CSAKNNEQFF. In DNA form, the CDR3 reads TGCAGCGCTAAGAACAATGAGCAGTTCTTC.

V and J are TRBV7-3 and TRBJ1-1; 7 bases are a match to TRBD1. The germline V gene has CDR1 SGHTA and CDR2 FQGTGA. Trimming removed 0 bases from V and 2 bases from J; junction bases left unmatched: 3. The CDR3 is 15 residues long. In DNA form, the CDR3 reads TGTGCCAGCAGCTTAACCGGACAGGACAACACTGAAGCTTTCTTT. This sequence encodes CASSLTGQDNTEAFF.

This rearrangement joins TRBV25-1 to TRBJ2-1; 14 bases are shared with TRBD2. J gave up 7 bases and V 5 bases, and 7 bases lay outside the gene matches. The CDR3 is made up of 16 amino acids. Germline V lookup: CDR1 MGHDK, CDR2 SYGVNS. The CDR3 sequence: CASSSRGLAGVNEQFF. The CDR3, as DNA: TGTGCCAGCAGTTCACGGGGACTAGCGGGAGTTAATGAGCAGTTCTTC. Full variable domain (rest looked up from reference TRBV25-1 and TRBJ2-1): EADIYQTPRYLVIGTGKKITLECSQTMGHDKMYWYQQDPGMELHLIHYSYGVNSTEKGDLSSESTVSRIRTEHFPLTLESARPSHTSQYLCASSSRGLAGVNEQFFGPGTRLTVL.

This chain joins TRBV7-8 and TRBJ1-2; 7 bases map to TRBD1. The CDR3 covers 15 residues. The V segment lost 2 bases and the J segment 1 base; nucleotides outside the gene matches: 4. In germline, CDR1 is SGHVS, CDR2 FQNEAQ. This CDR3 is CASSLMAGGNYGYTF. Written as DNA, the CDR3 is TGTGCCAGCAGCTTAATGGCAGGGGGTAACTATGGCTACACCTTC.

CDR3 DNA: TGTGCCAGCAGCTGGATGGGCAGAAACACTGAAGCTTTCTTT. Protein: CASSWMGRNTEAFF. This chain connects TRBV11-2 to TRBJ1-1; D remains ambiguous. The CDR3 contains 14 residues. From germline, CDR1 is SGHAT and CDR2 FQNNGV. Trimming pared 4 bases from V and 2 bases from J, leaving 11 bases between.

The V and J genes are TRBV30 and TRBJ2-7, with 9 nucleotides matching TRBD1. This CDR3 contains 15 residues. V shed 2 bases and J 5 bases; nucleotides not matched to a gene: 10. CDR1 is GTSNPN and CDR2 is SVGIG in the germline V gene (reference sequence). This CDR3 is CAWSPGTGLYNEQYF. CDR3 coding DNA: TGTGCCTGGAGTCCCGGGACAGGGTTATACAACGAGCAGTACTTC.

As DNA, the CDR3 is TGTGCCAGCCAAGACAGGGTGACTCATGGCTACACCTTC. It encodes CASQDRVTHGYTF. The chain combines TRBV6-6 with TRBJ1-2, with 7 nucleotides matching TRBD1. With 8 bases clipped from V and 6 bases from J, the junction kept 9 bases outside the gene matches. This CDR3 region has 13 residues. Germline assignment: CDR1 MNHNY and CDR2 SVGAGI (reference sequence).